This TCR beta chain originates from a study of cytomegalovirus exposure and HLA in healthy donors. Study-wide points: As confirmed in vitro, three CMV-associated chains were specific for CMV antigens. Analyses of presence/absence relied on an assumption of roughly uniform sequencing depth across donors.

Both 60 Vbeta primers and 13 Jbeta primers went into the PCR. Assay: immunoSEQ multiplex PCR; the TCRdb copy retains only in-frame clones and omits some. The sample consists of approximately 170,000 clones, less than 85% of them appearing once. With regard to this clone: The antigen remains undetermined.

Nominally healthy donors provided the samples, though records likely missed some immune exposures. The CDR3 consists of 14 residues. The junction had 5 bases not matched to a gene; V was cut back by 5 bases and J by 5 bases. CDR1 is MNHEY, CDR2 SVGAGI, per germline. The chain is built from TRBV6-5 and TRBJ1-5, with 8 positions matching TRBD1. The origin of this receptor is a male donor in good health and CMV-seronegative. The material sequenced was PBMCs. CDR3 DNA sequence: TGTGCCAGCAGTCCCAACAGGGGGGATCAGCCCCAGCATTTT. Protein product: CASSPNRGDQPQHF.